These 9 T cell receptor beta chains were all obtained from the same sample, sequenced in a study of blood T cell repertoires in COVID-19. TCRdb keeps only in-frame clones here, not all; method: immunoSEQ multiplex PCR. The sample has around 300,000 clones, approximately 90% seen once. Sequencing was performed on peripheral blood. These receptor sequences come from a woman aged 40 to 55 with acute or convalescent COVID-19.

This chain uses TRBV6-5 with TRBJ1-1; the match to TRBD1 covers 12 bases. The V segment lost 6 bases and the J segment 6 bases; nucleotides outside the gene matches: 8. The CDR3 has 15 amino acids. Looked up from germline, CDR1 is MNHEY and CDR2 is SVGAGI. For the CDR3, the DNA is TGTGCCAGCAGACCTTGGGACAGGGGGCCTTCTGAAGCTTTCTTT. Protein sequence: CASRPWDRGPSEAFF.

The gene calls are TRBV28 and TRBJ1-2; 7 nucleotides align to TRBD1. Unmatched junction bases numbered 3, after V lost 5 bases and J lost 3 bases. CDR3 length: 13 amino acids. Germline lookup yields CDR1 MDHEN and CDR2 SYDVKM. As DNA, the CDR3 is TGTGCCAGCAGTAACAGGGGCTACTATGGCTACACCTTC. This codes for CASSNRGYYGYTF.

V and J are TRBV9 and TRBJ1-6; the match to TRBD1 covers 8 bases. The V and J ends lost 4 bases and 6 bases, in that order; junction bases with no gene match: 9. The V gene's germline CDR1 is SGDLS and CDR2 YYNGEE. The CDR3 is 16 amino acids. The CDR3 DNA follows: TGTGCCAGCAGCCCTACATCGACAGGGGCTAATTCACCCCTCCACTTT. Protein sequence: CASSPTSTGANSPLHF.

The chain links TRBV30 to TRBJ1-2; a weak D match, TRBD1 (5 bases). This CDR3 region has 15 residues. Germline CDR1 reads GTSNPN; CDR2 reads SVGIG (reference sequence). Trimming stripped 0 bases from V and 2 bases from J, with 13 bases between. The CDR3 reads CAWSVFGGMNYGYTF. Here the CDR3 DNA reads TGTGCCTGGAGTGTTTTCGGGGGGATGAACTATGGCTACACCTTC.

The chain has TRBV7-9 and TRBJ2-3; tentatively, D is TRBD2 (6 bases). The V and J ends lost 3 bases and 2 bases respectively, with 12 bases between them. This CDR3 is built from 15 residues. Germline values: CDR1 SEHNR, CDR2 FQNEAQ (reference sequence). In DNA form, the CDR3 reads TGTGCCAGCAGCTTCGGCGGGGTGGACACAGATACGCAGTATTTT. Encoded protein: CASSFGGVDTDTQYF.

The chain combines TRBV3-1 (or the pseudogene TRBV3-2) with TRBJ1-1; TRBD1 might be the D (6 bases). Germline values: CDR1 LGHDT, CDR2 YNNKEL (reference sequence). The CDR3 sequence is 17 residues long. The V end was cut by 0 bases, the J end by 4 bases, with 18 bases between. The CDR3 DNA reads TGTGCCAGCAGCCAAGATAGGGGGAGGGGGTATGGCACTGAAGCTTTCTTT. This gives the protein CASSQDRGRGYGTEAFF.

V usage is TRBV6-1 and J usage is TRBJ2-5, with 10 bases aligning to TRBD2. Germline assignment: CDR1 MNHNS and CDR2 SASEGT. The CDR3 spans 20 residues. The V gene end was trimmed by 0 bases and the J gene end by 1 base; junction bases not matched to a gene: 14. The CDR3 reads CASSEAGASGGPTFQETQYF. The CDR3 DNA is TGTGCCAGCAGTGAAGCCGGAGCTAGCGGGGGCCCCACATTCCAAGAGACCCAGTACTTC.

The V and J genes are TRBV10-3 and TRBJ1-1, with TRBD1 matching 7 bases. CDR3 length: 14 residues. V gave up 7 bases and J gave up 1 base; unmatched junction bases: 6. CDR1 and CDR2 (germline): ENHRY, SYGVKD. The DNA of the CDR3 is TGTGCCATCAAGCCGGGACAGCAGAACACTGAAGCTTTCTTT. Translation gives CAIKPGQQNTEAFF.

The CDR3 protein is CATTPQAYSGNTIYF. The CDR3 coding sequence is TGTGCCACCACTCCTCAGGCATACTCTGGAAACACCATATATTTT. The rearrangement joins TRBV15 to TRBJ1-3; the D is unclear. The V end lost 7 bases, the J end lost 0 bases, and 13 bases lay between the germline ends. CDR1 and CDR2 (germline): LNHNV, YYDKDF (reference sequence). The length of the CDR3 is 15 residues. The whole variable domain, filled in from reference TRBV15 and TRBJ1-3, reads DAMVIQNPRYQVTQFGKPVTLSCSQTLNHNVMYWYQQKSSQAPKLLFHYYDKDFNNEADTPDNFQSRRPNTSFCFLDIRSPGLGDTAMYLCATTPQAYSGNTIYFGEGSWLTVV.